The next 24 T cell receptor beta chains were all read from a single sample in a study of T-cell memory formation after mild COVID-19. TCRdb re-derived calls from the 5' RACE reads in MiXCR, one entry per CDR3 protein. The table records 120,000 to 150,000 distinct CDR3 sequences, over 15% of them present only once. Material: PBMCs or a T cell subset sorted from them (not recorded which). These receptors all come from an adult woman who had mild COVID-19 (a few samples of this study predate the infection). Cell type and time point are not known.

V and J are TRBV6-6 and TRBJ2-4; D remains unclear. V lost 4 bases, J lost 0 bases, and 4 bases lay in between. There are 13 residues in the CDR3. CDR1 is MNHNY, CDR2 SVGAGI, per germline (reference sequence). The CDR3 coding sequence is TGTGCCAGCAGTTGGGGAGCCAAAAACATTCAGTACTTC. Encoded protein: CASSWGAKNIQYF.

The chain is built from TRBV7-2 and TRBJ1-3, with D hard to call. V shed 1 base and J shed 0 bases, with 1 base lying between them. The CDR3 runs 13 residues. Germline CDR1 and CDR2: SGHTA and FQGNSA. The CDR3 bases are TGTGCCAGCAGCTTAGGCTCTGGAAACACCATATATTTT. Its protein is CASSLGSGNTIYF.

The V call is TRBV12-3 or TRBV12-4, the J call TRBJ1-4; D gene uncertain. The CDR3 has 14 amino acids. Deletions cut 5 bases from V and 2 bases from J, with 9 bases between. In DNA form, the CDR3 reads TGTGCCAGCAGTACTGGAGGGACTAATGAAAAACTGTTTTTT. This translates into CASSTGGTNEKLFF.

The rearrangement uses TRBV5-5 and TRBJ1-2, with a weak D call TRBD1 (6 bases). The germline V gene has CDR1 SGHKS and CDR2 YYEKEE (reference sequence). The CDR3 is made up of 15 amino acids. V gave up 0 bases and J gave up 5 bases, with 14 bases separating them. Here the CDR3 reads CASSLVHQGPYGYTF. CDR3 nucleotide sequence: TGTGCCAGCAGCTTGGTTCACCAGGGGCCATATGGCTACACCTTC.

The rearrangement joins TRBV20-1 to TRBJ2-3; D possibly uses TRBD1 or TRBD2 (5 bases each). Germline CDR1 and CDR2: DFQATT and SNEGSKA (reference sequence). V lost 6 bases, J lost 2 bases, and 9 bases lay in between. The CDR3 contains 12 residues. The chain's CDR3 is CSASGATDTQYF. CDR3 DNA: TGCAGTGCCTCCGGGGCCACAGATACGCAGTATTTT.

A few counts support this clonotype. V and J are TRBV11-2 and TRBJ2-2; a possible D gene is TRBD1 (5 bases). Germline lookup yields CDR1 SGHAT and CDR2 FQNNGV. The V end was cut by 3 bases, the J end by 6 bases, with 17 bases between. This CDR3 contains 16 residues. CDR3 sequence (DNA): TGTGCCAGCAGCTTTTATGGCGGTAGGGGCGCCGGGGAGCTGTTTTTT. As protein: CASSFYGGRGAGELFF.

A note on this clonotype: The junction differs from germline at one of its ends, possibly a read error. This rearrangement joins TRBV24-1 to TRBJ2-3; D ambiguous. From germline, CDR1 is KGHDR and CDR2 SFDVKD. This CDR3 has 12 residues. CDR3 nucleotide sequence: TGTGCCACCGGTGAGGCCACAGATACGCAGTATTTT. Translated: CATGEATDTQYF.

The chain links TRBV12-3 or TRBV12-4 to TRBJ1-6; 8 nucleotides line up with TRBD1. Losses at the gene ends were 5 bases for V and 10 bases for J; bases not matched to a gene: 7. This CDR3 comprises 14 residues. The CDR3 is CASSIGQGKSPLHF. CDR3 nucleotides: TGTGCCAGCAGTATCGGACAGGGTAAATCACCCCTCCACTTT.

This clonotype was detected a few times. The genes are TRBV12-3 or TRBV12-4 and TRBJ1-3; D might be TRBD1 (5 bases). This CDR3 is built from 15 residues. V was shortened by 1 base and J by 2 bases, with 9 bases between the two germline ends. The CDR3 nucleotides are TGTGCCAGCAGTTTAGGGGGGATACCTGGAAACACCATATATTTT. As protein: CASSLGGIPGNTIYF.

This chain joins TRBV18 and TRBJ2-5; 7 bases match TRBD1. Trimming removed 8 bases from V and 1 base from J; junction bases left unmatched: 4. The CDR3 runs to 13 residues. Germline CDR1 and CDR2: KGHSH and LQKENI. The CDR3 region is CASHGTAQETQYF. As DNA, the CDR3 is TGTGCCAGCCATGGGACAGCCCAAGAGACCCAGTACTTC. Together with reference TRBV18 and TRBJ2-5, the CDR3 gives the full variable domain: NAGVMQNPRHLVRRRGQEARLRCSPMKGHSHVYWYRQLPEEGLKFMVYLQKENIIDESGMPKERFSAEFPKEGPSILRIQQVVRGDSAAYFCASHGTAQETQYFGPGTRLLVL.

This rearrangement joins TRBV20-1 to TRBJ2-5; 10 positions match TRBD2. V was clipped by 5 bases and J by 2 bases; unmatched bases: 11. CDR3 size: 16 residues. In germline, CDR1 is DFQATT, CDR2 SNEGSKA (reference sequence). DNA for the CDR3: TGCAGTGCTGGAAGAGTCGGACTAGCGGCACAAGAGACCCAGTACTTC. This encodes CSAGRVGLAAQETQYF.

This clonotype was recorded a few times. The chain uses TRBV3-1 and TRBJ2-7; 9 positions agree with TRBD1. After removal of 3 bases from V and 2 bases from J, the junction contained 5 bases not matched to a gene. CDR3 size: 15 residues. The germline gives CDR1 LGHDT, CDR2 YNNKEL (reference sequence). The DNA of the CDR3 is TGTGCCAGCAGCCATTTCGGGACAGGGACCTACGAGCAGTACTTC. Its translation: CASSHFGTGTYEQYF.

This clonotype was seen a few times. This chain connects TRBV5-5 to TRBJ2-7, with 10 bases that match TRBD2. The CDR3 runs to 14 residues. Germline V gene sequence: CDR1 SGHKS, CDR2 YYEKEE (reference sequence). J lost 7 bases, V lost 4 bases, and 8 bases had no gene match. This CDR3 reads CASSRSGRAGEQYF. In DNA form, the CDR3 reads TGTGCCAGCAGCCGAAGCGGGAGGGCGGGAGAGCAGTACTTC.

This clonotype has ten or more counts. The junction and the germline gene differ at one end; a read error may be behind it. The V gene is TRBV6-1, the J gene TRBJ2-1, with TRBD2 matching over 7 bases. Germline CDR1 reads MNHNS; CDR2 reads SASEGT. The CDR3 consists of 16 residues. The DNA for the CDR3 is TGTGCCAGCAGTGAAGCGCACGAGACAGTAGCGGGCATCTCACTCTTC. Protein sequence: CASSEAHETVAGISLF.

This clonotype was counted between two and nine times. The rearrangement links TRBV5-1 to TRBJ2-3; D remains unclear. V gave up 2 bases and J gave up 0 bases, with 10 bases separating them. In germline, CDR1 is SGHRS, CDR2 YFSETQ. The CDR3 has 15 residues. CDR3 DNA sequence: TGCGCCAGCAGCTTACAAGGTGCGAGCACAGATACGCAGTATTTT. This gives the protein CASSLQGASTDTQYF.

This clonotype was picked up many times. The CDR3 DNA reads as TGCAGTGTTAACCGGGACGCTCGCGGAGATACGCAGTATTTT. It yields the protein CSVNRDARGDTQYF. The chain recombines TRBV20-1 with TRBJ2-3, with D possibly called TRBD1 or TRBD2 (5 bases each). The ends were cut back, 7 bases at V and 5 bases at J, with 19 bases in the middle. Germline CDR1 DFQATT, CDR2 SNEGSKA (reference sequence). This CDR3 is 14 amino acids long.

J is TRBJ1-2 and V is TRBV27, with unresolved D. Trimming took 0 bases from V and 4 from J, leaving 12 bases between them. This CDR3 is built from 15 residues. Germline V lookup: CDR1 MNHEY, CDR2 SMNVEV (reference sequence). CDR3 bases: TGTGCCAGCAGTTTATCGAAGGGAGGGCTCTATGGCTACACCTTC. It codes for CASSLSKGGLYGYTF.

This clonotype was observed at least ten times. V is TRBV12-3 or TRBV12-4 and J is TRBJ2-3; TRBD2 agrees at 8 bases. Trimming took 3 bases from V and 0 from J; bases not matched to a gene: 2. The CDR3 is 15 amino acids. This chain's CDR3 is CASSFSSGSTDTQYF. CDR3 in DNA: TGTGCCAGCAGTTTCTCTAGCGGGAGCACAGATACGCAGTATTTT.

The chain uses TRBV24-1 and TRBJ2-5; perhaps TRBD1 as D (6 bases). Germline V gene data show CDR1 as KGHDR and CDR2 as SFDVKD. The CDR3 is made up of 14 amino acids. V was pared by 2 bases and J by 1 base, with 7 bases between. The CDR3 nucleotides read TGTGCCACCAGTGATTGGGGGCGCCAAGAGACCCAGTACTTC. Translating it yields CATSDWGRQETQYF.

In its sample, this clonotype was seen a few times. This chain joins TRBV6-5 and TRBJ1-2, with 7 bases matching TRBD1. This CDR3 has 14 amino acids. V shed 6 bases, J shed 2 bases, and the junction held 6 bases outside the gene matches. From germline, CDR1 is MNHEY and CDR2 SVGAGI. The CDR3 is CASRVLGGNYGYTF. The CDR3 coding sequence is TGTGCCAGCAGGGTCCTAGGGGGCAACTATGGCTACACCTTC.

This clonotype was observed a few times. V usage is TRBV20-1 and J usage is TRBJ1-1; 8 nucleotides agree with TRBD1. Germline assignment: CDR1 DFQATT and CDR2 SNEGSKA (reference sequence). The CDR3 totals 14 residues. After removal of 8 bases from V and 1 base from J, the junction contained 9 bases not matched to a gene. CDR3 region: CSPRQGRSNTEAFF. CDR3 nucleotides: TGCAGTCCGAGACAGGGGCGATCGAACACTGAAGCTTTCTTT.

The rearrangement joins TRBV5-1 to TRBJ2-5; the D is unclear. V shed 0 bases and J shed 5 bases, with 11 bases lying between them. The CDR3 runs 14 residues. Per the germline V gene, CDR1 is SGHRS and CDR2 is YFSETQ. The CDR3 DNA sequence: TGCGCCAGCAGCTTGGCCCCGGGTTTGGAGACCCAGTACTTC. This gives the protein CASSLAPGLETQYF. The full variable domain, with the rest looked up from reference TRBV5-1 and TRBJ2-5, is KAGVTQTPRYLIKTRGQQVTLSCSPISGHRSVSWYQQTPGQGLQFLFEYFSETQRNKGNFPGRFSGRQFSNSRSEMNVSTLELGDSALYLCASSLAPGLETQYFGPGTRLLVL.

Remarks on this clonotype: One junction end disagrees with the germline gene, perhaps due to a read error. The chain uses TRBV7-3 and TRBJ1-2; 9 bases agree with TRBD1. Germline assignment: CDR1 SGHTA and CDR2 FQGTGA. The CDR3 contains 14 residues. Written as DNA, the CDR3 is TGTGCCAGCAGCCTAACAGGGGGCGACGATGGCTACACCTTC. This translates into CASSLTGGDDGYTF. The entire variable domain, with the rest obtained from reference TRBV7-3 and TRBJ1-2, is as follows: GAGVSQTPSNKVTEKGKYVELRCDPISGHTALYWYRQSLGQGPEFLIYFQGTGAADDSGLPNDRFFAVRPEGSVSTLKIQRTERGDSAVYLCASSLTGGDDGYTFGSGTRLTVV.

This chain joins TRBV2 and TRBJ2-2; tentatively, D is TRBD2 (5 bases). The CDR3 loop spans 12 amino acids. The germline gives CDR1 SNHLY, CDR2 FYNNEI. Trimming took 3 bases from V and 13 from J, leaving 12 bases between them. This chain's CDR3 is CASSEDTEGLFF. DNA for the CDR3: TGTGCCAGCAGTGAGGATACAGAGGGGCTGTTTTTT.